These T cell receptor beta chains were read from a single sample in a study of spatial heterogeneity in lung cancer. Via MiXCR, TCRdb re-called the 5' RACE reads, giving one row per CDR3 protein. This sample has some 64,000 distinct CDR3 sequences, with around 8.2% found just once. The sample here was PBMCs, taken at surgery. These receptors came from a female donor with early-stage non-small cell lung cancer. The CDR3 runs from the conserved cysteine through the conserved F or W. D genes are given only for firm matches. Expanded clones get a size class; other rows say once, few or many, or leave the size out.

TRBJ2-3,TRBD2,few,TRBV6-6,TGTGCCAGCAGGCCCGTAGCGGGAGCTGCAGATACGCAGTATTTT,CASRPVAGAADTQYF
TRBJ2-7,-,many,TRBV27,TGTGCCAGCAGTTCTGTGAACTACGAGCAGTACTTC,CASSSVNYEQYF
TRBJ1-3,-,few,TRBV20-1,TGCAGTGCTAGAGATTGGACTCGGGGGGACACCATATATTTT,CSARDWTRGDTIYF
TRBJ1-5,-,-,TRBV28,TGTGCCAGCAGTCCGGCAGGGTCGTATAGCAATCAGCCCCAGCATTTT,CASSPAGSYSNQPQHF
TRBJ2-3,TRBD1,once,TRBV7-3,TGTGCCAGCAGCTTGGTCCGACAGGGGGCTGGCACAGATACGCAGTATTTT,CASSLVRQGAGTDTQYF
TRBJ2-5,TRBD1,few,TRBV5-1,TGCGCCAGCAGCTTGGTACAGGGGCGTGAGACCCAGTACTTC,CASSLVQGRETQYF
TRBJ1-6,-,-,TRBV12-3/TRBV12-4,TGTGCCAGCAGTTTAGTGGGGGACCTGGGGGATTCACCCCTCCACTTT,CASSLVGDLGDSPLHF
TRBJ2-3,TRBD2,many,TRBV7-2,TGTGCCAGCAGCTCACCCGACCGGGGGGGCCGAGATACGCAGTATTTT,CASSSPDRGGRDTQYF
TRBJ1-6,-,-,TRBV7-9,TGTGCCAGCAGCTTATTCGGGCAAGATAATTCACCCCTCCACTTT,CASSLFGQDNSPLHF
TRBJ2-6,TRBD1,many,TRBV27,TGTGCCAGCAGTTCAAGGACAGGGGCCCCCTCTGGGGCCAACGTCCTGACTTTC,CASSSRTGAPSGANVLTF
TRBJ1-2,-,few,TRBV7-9,TGTGCCAGCAGCTTCGGCGCGTATCCAAGTTATGGCTACACCTTC,CASSFGAYPSYGYTF
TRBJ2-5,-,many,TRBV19,TGTGCCAGTAGTATCGGTGGAGACCAAGAGACCCAGTACTTC,CASSIGGDQETQYF
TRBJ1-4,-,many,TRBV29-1,TGCAGCGCCACCAGCGCAGGTGGGGAAAAACTGTTTTTT,CSATSAGGEKLFF
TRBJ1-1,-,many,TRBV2,TGTGCCACCCTGAGGAGGTCTGAAGCTTTCTTT,CATLRRSEAFF
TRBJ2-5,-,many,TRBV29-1,TGCAGCGTTGACAGGGGAGGGGAGACCCAGTACTTC,CSVDRGGETQYF
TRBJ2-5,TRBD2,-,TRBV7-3,TGTGCCAGCAGCCCGAGACTAGCGGGGGGACAAGAGACCCAGTACTTC,CASSPRLAGGQETQYF
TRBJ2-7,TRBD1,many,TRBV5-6,TGTGCCAGCAGCTCGACTCGACAGGGTACTACCTACGAGCAGTACTTC,CASSSTRQGTTYEQYF
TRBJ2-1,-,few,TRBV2,TGTGCCAGCAGGTTGGGGGCGCAGCCGGGACTCCAGTTCTTC,CASRLGAQPGLQFF
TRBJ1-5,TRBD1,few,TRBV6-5,TGTGCCACCACAAGGGACAGGGATCAGCCCCAGCATTTT,CATTRDRDQPQHF
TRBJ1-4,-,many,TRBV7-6,TGTGCCAGCAGCCAAGATGGCCCCCCTAATGAAAAACTGTTTTTT,CASSQDGPPNEKLFF
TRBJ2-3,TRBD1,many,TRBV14,TGTGCCAGCAGCCAGGGACAGGGACGCACAGATACGCAGTATTTT,CASSQGQGRTDTQYF
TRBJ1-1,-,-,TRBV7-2,TGTGCCAGCGGCAATCCTGGGGCAGGGTCGGCCTTGGGCACTGAAGCTTTCTTT,CASGNPGAGSALGTEAFF
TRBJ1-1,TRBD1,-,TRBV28,TGTGCCAGCAGTTTCGGGACAGGGACGAACACTGAAGCTTTCTTT,CASSFGTGTNTEAFF
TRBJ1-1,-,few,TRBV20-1,TGCAGTGCTAGAGACGAGACAGAGAACACTGAAGCTTTCTTT,CSARDETENTEAFF
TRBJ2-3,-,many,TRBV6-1,TGTGCCAGCAGTGAATGGGAACAGTGGACAGATACGCAGTATTTT,CASSEWEQWTDTQYF
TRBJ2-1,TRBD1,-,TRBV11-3,TGTGCCAGCAGCGTCCGGACAGGGGGCTACAATGAGCAGTTCTTC,CASSVRTGGYNEQFF
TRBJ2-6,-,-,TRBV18,TGTGCCAGCTCAGAGGACAGCTCTGGGGCCGACGTCCTGACTTTC,CASSEDSSGADVLTF
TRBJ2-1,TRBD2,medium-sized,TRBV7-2,TGTGCCAGCAGCTTACTTAGCGGGAGGGCCTTTGAGAATGAGCAGTTCTTC,CASSLLSGRAFENEQFF
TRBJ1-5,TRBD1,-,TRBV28,TGTGCCAGCAGTTTACCGAATTTCGGGCAGGGGGCGAATCAGCCCCAGCATTTT,CASSLPNFGQGANQPQHF
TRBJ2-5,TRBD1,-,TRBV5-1,TGCGCCAGCAGCTTGTCAGGGACAGGGGACCAAGAGACCCAGTACTTC,CASSLSGTGDQETQYF
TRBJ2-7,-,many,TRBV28,TGTGCCAGCAGTTCCCTCTCCTACGAGCAGTACTTC,CASSSLSYEQYF
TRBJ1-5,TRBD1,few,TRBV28,TGTGCCAGCAGTACGGGACAGGGCAACCAGCCCCAGCATTTT,CASSTGQGNQPQHF
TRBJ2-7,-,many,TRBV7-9,TGTGCCAGCAGCCCTCGGGGACCGGACGAGCAGTACTTC,CASSPRGPDEQYF
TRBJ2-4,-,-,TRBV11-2,TGTGCCAGCAGCTTAGATCCGTCCAAAAACATTCAGTACTTC,CASSLDPSKNIQYF
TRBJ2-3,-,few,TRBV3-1,TGTGCCAGCAGCCAAGATGAGGATATCACAGATACGCAGTATTTT,CASSQDEDITDTQYF
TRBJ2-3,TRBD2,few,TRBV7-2,TGTGCCAGCAGCCCGTCTACTAGCGGTTTGGTGGATACGCAGTATTTT,CASSPSTSGLVDTQYF
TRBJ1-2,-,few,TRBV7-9,TGTGCCAGCAGCTTATCCGGGGATGGCTACACCTTC,CASSLSGDGYTF
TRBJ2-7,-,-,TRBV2,TGTGCCAGCAGGGAGGAGTTTGGCGAGCAGTACTTC,CASREEFGEQYF
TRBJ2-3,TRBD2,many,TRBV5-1,TGCGCCAGCAGCTTCGGGACTAGCGGGGATGCTAGCACAGATACGCAGTATTTT,CASSFGTSGDASTDTQYF
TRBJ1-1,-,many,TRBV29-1,TGCAGCGCCGAGGCGGACTCGAACACTGAAGCTTTCTTT,CSAEADSNTEAFF
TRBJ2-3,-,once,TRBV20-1,TGCAGTGATTCGGCCGTGGGGGGTAGCACAGATACGCAGTATTTT,CSDSAVGGSTDTQYF
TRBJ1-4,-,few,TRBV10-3,TGTGCCATCACGGGGAGCTTTAATGAAAAACTGTTTTTT,CAITGSFNEKLFF
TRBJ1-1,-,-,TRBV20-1,TGCAGTGCTAGAGGGGGCGAGGAAACTGAAGCTTTCTTT,CSARGGEETEAFF
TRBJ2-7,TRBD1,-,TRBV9,TGTGCCAGCAGCGTAGCTTCCGGACAGGGTTACGAGCAGTACTTC,CASSVASGQGYEQYF
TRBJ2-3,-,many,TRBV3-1,TGTGCCAGCAGCCAAGTATCGGCAGACACAGATACGCAGTATTTT,CASSQVSADTDTQYF
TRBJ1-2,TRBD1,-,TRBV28,TGTGCCAGCAGCACAGGGGGGGACTATGGCTACACCTTC,CASSTGGDYGYTF
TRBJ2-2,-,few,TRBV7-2,TGTGCCAGCAGCTTCACTGCGAACACCGGGGAGCTGTTTTTT,CASSFTANTGELFF
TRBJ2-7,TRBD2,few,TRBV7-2,TGTGCCAGCAGCTTAGTCCCTAGCGGAAACTACGAGCAGTACTTC,CASSLVPSGNYEQYF
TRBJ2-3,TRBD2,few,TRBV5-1,TGCGCCAGCAGCTTGGCCCCTAGCGGGACTAGCACAGATACGCAGTATTTT,CASSLAPSGTSTDTQYF
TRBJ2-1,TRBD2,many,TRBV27,TGTGCCAGCAGTTTCCTACTAGCGGGAGCCTACAATGAGCAGTTCTTC,CASSFLLAGAYNEQFF